These 25 T cell receptor beta chains were sequenced from one sample in a study of T cells in Graves' hyperthyroidism and ophthalmopathy. Regions amplified from RNA transcripts were the TCR beta CDR3 regions. The study used the HTBI primer set for a first-round RT-PCR of the TCR CDR3. TCRdb reprocessed the multiplex PCR reads with MiXCR, giving one entry per CDR3 protein. The data contain about 420,000 distinct CDR3 sequences, around 16% of them seen just once; the ten biggest clones take up 11% to 15%. Input material: blood. The receptor set was obtained from a young woman with Graves' hyperthyroidism.

The chain uses TRBV6-1 and TRBJ2-2; D remains ambiguous. V was pared by 8 bases and J by 1 base, with 11 bases between. This CDR3 has 14 residues. Per germline, CDR1 MNHNS and CDR2 SASEGT. The CDR3 coding sequence is TGTGCCAGCGGTCAAGCGAGGAACACCGGGGAGCTGTTTTTT. Protein: CASGQARNTGELFF.

A few counts support this clonotype. V usage is TRBV10-3 and J usage is TRBJ2-1, with D unresolved. CDR1 is ENHRY, CDR2 SYGVKD, per germline. The CDR3 extends over 11 amino acids. Trimming stripped 3 bases from V and 7 bases from J, with 4 bases between. The chain's CDR3 is CAISEANEQFF. The DNA of the CDR3 is TGTGCCATCAGTGAAGCGAATGAGCAGTTCTTC.

The chain combines TRBV6-2 or TRBV6-3 with TRBJ2-1, with TRBD2 identical over 7 bases. The length of the CDR3 is 16 residues. In germline, CDR1 is MNHEY, CDR2 SVGEGT. Unmatched junction bases numbered 19, after V lost 5 bases and J lost 12 bases. The CDR3 loop is CASSLNKAGVPIGQFF. DNA of the CDR3: TGTGCCAGCAGTCTAAATAAGGCGGGGGTACCCATCGGGCAGTTCTTC.

This clonotype was detected ten times or more. The chain has TRBV18 and TRBJ2-7; the match to TRBD2 covers 7 bases. V lost 2 bases, J lost 5 bases, and 9 bases stayed unmatched. The CDR3 is 15 amino acids. Germline-derived CDR1 and CDR2 are KGHSH and LQKENI. CDR3 sequence: CASSPMSGGVHEQYF. In nucleotides, the CDR3 is TGTGCCAGCTCACCAATGTCGGGAGGCGTCCACGAGCAGTACTTC.

This chain links TRBV28 with TRBJ2-1, with 10 bases lining up with TRBD2. The junction had 10 bases not matched to a gene; V was cut back by 7 bases and J by 10 bases. CDR3 size: 14 residues. Per the germline V gene, CDR1 is MDHEN and CDR2 is SYDVKM. CDR3 bases: TGTGCCAGCAATCTGGGAACTAGCGGGGCGGAGCAGTTCTTC. This codes for CASNLGTSGAEQFF.

This clonotype was detected ten times or more. This chain uses TRBV29-1 with TRBJ2-5; no definite D call. The V and J ends lost 4 bases and 5 bases respectively, with 11 bases between them. Germline assignment: CDR1 SQVTM and CDR2 ANQGSEA. The CDR3 runs to 12 residues. The CDR3 coding sequence is TGCAGCGTTGGTCCCACGCGGGAGACCCAGTACTTC. It encodes CSVGPTRETQYF.

The table lists this clonotype with a few counts. The chain combines TRBV27 with TRBJ2-2; D gene uncertain. V was clipped by 5 bases and J by 5 bases, with 15 bases between them. The CDR3 runs 15 residues. Germline V gene sequence: CDR1 MNHEY, CDR2 SMNVEV (reference sequence). The CDR3 nucleotides read TGTGCCAGCAGTCCCCGGGCCTCGCGGACCGGGGAGCTGTTTTTT. Residues: CASSPRASRTGELFF.

The chain links TRBV6-2 or TRBV6-3 to TRBJ1-5; possibly TRBD1 for D (6 bases). The germline gives CDR1 MNHEY, CDR2 SVGEGT. This CDR3 is 13 amino acids long. Trimming pared 7 bases from V and 5 bases from J, leaving 12 bases between. This CDR3 is CASNGQTYQPQHF. The CDR3 nucleotides are TGTGCCAGCAACGGACAGACCTATCAGCCCCAGCATTTT.

This clonotype showed up just a few times. This chain connects TRBV7-2 to TRBJ2-3, with TRBD2 as a possible D gene (5 bases). Deletions cut 5 bases from V and 6 bases from J, with 12 bases between. CDR1 is SGHTA, CDR2 FQGNSA, per germline. The CDR3 has 13 amino acids. The CDR3 bases are TGTGCCAGCAGCCGGGAAGGAATGGATACGCAGTATTTT. It encodes CASSREGMDTQYF.

This clonotype was counted a few times. This chain uses TRBV20-1 with TRBJ2-3, with D possibly TRBD1 on 6 matching bases. Germline loops: CDR1 DFQATT, CDR2 SNEGSKA (reference sequence). The V and J ends lost 6 bases and 6 bases respectively, with 16 bases between them. This CDR3 region has 13 residues. CDR3 bases: TGCAGTGCCACACAGGGATATGGGGATACGCAGTATTTT. This gives the protein CSATQGYGDTQYF.

The genes are TRBV7-9 and TRBJ2-5; TRBD2 agrees at 13 bases. Trimming cost V 5 bases and J 2 bases; bases outside gene matches: 8. The germline V gene has CDR1 SEHNR and CDR2 FQNEAQ (reference sequence). The CDR3 length is 17 residues. This CDR3 is CASSAGGLAGSQETQYF. The DNA for the CDR3 is TGTGCCAGCAGCGCCGGGGGACTAGCGGGATCACAAGAGACCCAGTACTTC.

This clonotype occurred a few times. The chain has TRBV4-1 and TRBJ2-7; no firm D call. The CDR3 is made up of 16 amino acids. The V end was cut by 0 bases, the J end by 1 base, with 13 bases between. CDR1 and CDR2 from the germline V gene are MGHRA and YSYEKL. CDR3 residues: CASSQDKVQFSYEQYF. The CDR3 DNA sequence: TGCGCCAGCAGCCAAGATAAAGTTCAGTTTTCCTACGAGCAGTACTTC.

This clonotype has just a few counts. The rearrangement uses TRBV20-1 and TRBJ1-2; TRBD1 aligns across 11 bases. V gave up 0 bases and J gave up 5 bases; unmatched junction bases: 2. CDR3 length equals 14 residues. CDR1 and CDR2 from the germline V gene are DFQATT and SNEGSKA (reference sequence). As DNA, the CDR3 is TGCAGTGCTAGAGAAGGGACAGGGGGATATGGCTACACCTTC. Its protein product is CSAREGTGGYGYTF.

This clonotype has a handful of counts. The chain has TRBV19 and TRBJ2-3; D gene ambiguous. Germline CDR1 LNHDA, CDR2 SQIVND (reference sequence). This CDR3 is built from 13 residues. V was cut by 4 bases and J by 2 bases, with 7 bases left in between. The CDR3 loop is CASSKRLTDTQYF. CDR3 sequence (DNA): TGTGCCAGTAGTAAGCGTCTCACAGATACGCAGTATTTT.

This clonotype was observed at least ten times. This chain connects TRBV6-2 or TRBV6-3 to TRBJ2-5; a possible D gene is TRBD1 (6 bases). This CDR3 has 14 amino acids. Trimming cost V 7 bases and J 5 bases, with 17 bases left between them. Germline CDR1 MNHEY, CDR2 SVGEGT. For the CDR3, the DNA is TGTGCCAGCACCTTCAGGGGTAGAAAGGAGACCCAGTACTTC. Translating gives CASTFRGRKETQYF.

Many counts were recorded for this clonotype. The chain is built from TRBV7-2 and TRBJ1-6; a weak D match, TRBD1 (6 bases). CDR1 is SGHTA, CDR2 FQGNSA, per germline. Trimming removed 2 bases at V and 7 bases at J, with 24 bases between. This CDR3 comprises 19 residues. The CDR3 loop reads CASSLQWPGTPEGNSPLHF. The CDR3 DNA reads as TGTGCCAGCAGCTTACAATGGCCCGGGACACCCGAGGGAAATTCACCCCTCCACTTT.

This clonotype was detected only a few times. V gene TRBV4-3 combines with J gene TRBJ1-5, with D hard to call. Trimming removed 0 bases from V and 0 bases from J, with 12 bases in between. Germline V gene data show CDR1 as LGHNA and CDR2 as YSLEER. The CDR3 totals 17 residues. CDR3 nucleotides: TGCGCCAGCAGCCAAGATCGGGAAACATATAGCAATCAGCCCCAGCATTTT. Translated, it gives CASSQDRETYSNQPQHF.

This clonotype was seen repeatedly, ten times or more. This chain joins TRBV28 and TRBJ2-1; 7 nucleotides match TRBD2. CDR3 length equals 15 residues. Trimming at V came to 2 bases and at J to 5 bases, leaving 6 bases not matched to a gene. Germline values: CDR1 MDHEN, CDR2 SYDVKM. The CDR3 loop is CASSLAGEEDNEQFF. The DNA for the CDR3 is TGTGCCAGCAGTTTAGCGGGGGAGGAGGACAATGAGCAGTTCTTC.

This clonotype came up a few times. The junction does not match germline at one end; this may be a read error. The chain uses TRBV6-5 and TRBJ1-1; the D is unclear. The CDR3 spans 15 residues. The germline gives CDR1 MNHEY, CDR2 SVGAGI. CDR3 sequence: CAGSYSDRWGGEAFF. CDR3 DNA: TGTGCCGGCAGTTACTCTGATAGGTGGGGAGGAGAAGCTTTCTTT.

The chain carries TRBV20-1 and TRBJ1-3; D is unresolved. In germline, CDR1 is DFQATT, CDR2 SNEGSKA (reference sequence). The CDR3 sequence is 13 residues long. Trimming left V 1 base short and J 4 bases short, with 8 bases between. The CDR3: CSARVPAGNTIYF. CDR3 bases: TGCAGTGCTAGAGTGCCGGCCGGAAACACCATATATTTT.

The table lists this clonotype with many counts. The chain couples TRBV5-1 to TRBJ1-1; tentatively, D is TRBD1 (5 bases). This CDR3 comprises 14 residues. The germline CDR1 and CDR2 sequences are SGHRS and YFSETQ. With 0 bases removed from V and 4 bases from J, the gap between germline ends came to 10 bases. The CDR3 sequence: CASSLVGDSTEAFF. DNA of the CDR3: TGCGCCAGCAGCTTGGTGGGGGATAGCACTGAAGCTTTCTTT.

This clonotype was detected ten times or more. J is TRBJ2-5 and V is TRBV5-1, with D possibly TRBD1 on 5 matching bases. Germline V lookup: CDR1 SGHRS, CDR2 YFSETQ. V was pared by 3 bases and J by 12 bases, with 21 bases between. The CDR3 contains 14 residues. The CDR3 DNA sequence: TGCGCCAGCAGCTCCGCCGGACAAGCCGTTTTGGAGTACTTC. Translation gives CASSSAGQAVLEYF.

This clonotype was seen ten or more times. J is TRBJ2-1 and V is TRBV7-9; D is unresolved. Trimming removed 7 bases from V and 7 bases from J, with 5 bases in between. CDR1 and CDR2 (germline): SEHNR, FQNEAQ (reference sequence). This CDR3 contains 10 residues. CDR3 DNA sequence: TGTGCCAGCACCACTAATGAGCAGTTCTTC. It codes for CASTTNEQFF.

This chain uses TRBV25-1 with TRBJ2-1, with D unresolved. Germline V gene data show CDR1 as MGHDK and CDR2 as SYGVNS. Trimming removed 6 bases at V and 2 bases at J, with 14 bases between. The CDR3 consists of 15 residues. The CDR3 bases are TGTGCCAGCAGAGGGTACCGGCGGACCTACAATGAGCAGTTCTTC. Translating gives CASRGYRRTYNEQFF.

This clonotype was counted only a few times. For the CDR3, the DNA is TGTGCCAGCAGCCCACTTGAGGGAGCGAGCTCCTACAATGAGCAGTTCTTC. As protein: CASSPLEGASSYNEQFF. This chain joins TRBV7-4 and TRBJ2-1; possibly TRBD2 for D (5 bases). CDR1 and CDR2 from the germline V gene are SGHVT and SQSDAQ. V lost 5 bases to trimming and J lost 0 bases, with 17 bases between them. The CDR3 has 17 residues.